This T cell receptor beta chain was found in a study of CD8 T cells in Susac syndrome (dated by TCRdb to about 2019). With regard to the full study: Whether CD8+ T cell activation and differentiation in Susac syndrome was antigen driven was tested using repertoire sequencing. The clonality of the CD8+ T cell repertoire was compared across approximately 11 healthy donors, 14 Susac syndrome patients and roughly 15 multiple sclerosis patients.

On the study overall, not on this receptor specifically: The TCR sequencing and HLA analysis was acknowledged to have included a relatively small number of individuals.

Peripheral blood CD8+ and CD4+ T cells from healthy donors, Susac syndrome patients and multiple sclerosis patients were profiled using high-throughput TCR beta sequencing. Multiple sclerosis controls were treatment-naive patients with stable or active relapsing-remitting disease fulfilling revised McDonald criteria. Bulk CD8+ and CD4+ T cells were purified by magnetic negative isolation, whereas CD8+ TEMRA cells were enriched by FACS. Blood was collected in EDTA tubes and processed within 24 hours, with PBMCs isolated through density gradient centrifugation. PBMCs destined for TCR sequencing were cryopreserved in liquid nitrogen and later thawed in a 37 °C water bath. A purity of at least 90% was achieved for sorted or isolated CD4+, CD8+ and CD8+ TEMRA cells. A word on this clonotype: Its binding antigen is unknown. No much larger clonotype is one base removed from it; base qualities were not supplied.

RNA was extracted using the RNeasy kit, and roughly 0.5 to 1 ug of the RNA was reverse transcribed with random hexamers. TCR beta CDR3 regions were amplified with the immunoSEQ multiplex PCR assay covering 54 Vbeta and 13 Jbeta segments. Bias from PCR amplification was corrected by using a synthetic template baseline for primer optimization and for computational correction. The original pipeline was this. Reads were annotated to V, D and J genes per IMGT and analyzed with immunoSEQ Analyzer, keeping only productive sequences. To calculate clonality, Shannon entropy was normalized by log2 of the number of productive unique sequences and then subtracted from one. For each patient and control, public and private clones were evaluated among the 100 most prevalent clones. Clones were defined as Susac-specific if absent from the healthy and MS cohorts, from under 1,200 published viral clones and from other ImmuneACCESS disease sequences. The public sequencing data were trimmed at Q25 with fastp and processed into clonotypes with MiXCR by TCRdb, which kept only in-frame beta chains. Rows with a matching CDR3 protein are joined into one entry that keeps the most common DNA and genes. It is TCRdb's table, rather than the study itself, that gives the V and J calls and clone size. The sample table shows about 300,000 distinct CDR3 sequences, and roughly 81% are seen once. Of the sample, about 0.11% falls within the top ten clones.

Reading the germline V gene (reference sequence) gives CDR1 LNHDA and CDR2 SQIVND. V sheds 1 base and J sheds 5 bases, leaving 11 bases between their ends. From cysteine to phenylalanine, the CDR3 is 14 amino acids long. Left in the record is the CDR3 DNA by itself, 42 bases read in frame from the first base. Sequences were obtained from CD8+ T cells from PBMCs. This sequence originates from a human donor with multiple sclerosis. This receptor chain uses TRBV19 and TRBJ2-5, with a tentative D gene TRBD1 over 5 matching bases. The CDR3 corresponds to CASSIVTGVETQYF. The nucleotide sequence reads TGTGCCAGTAGTATAGTTACAGGCGTCGAGACCCAGTACTTC.